The source of this T cell receptor (beta chain) is a study of tumor and adjacent non-tumor tissue in lung cancer. The germline V gene has CDR1 SGHNT and CDR2 YENEEA. The CDR3 is 13 amino acids. Remarks on this clonotype: An end of the junction does not agree with germline; a read error may underlie this.

RNA was extracted from bulk tissue without any cell sorting. More than 3 cm separated this lung sample from the edge of the tumor. Three rounds of nested PCR, following a modified ARM-PCR protocol, produced the TCRbeta library. TCRdb independently ran MiXCR on the multiplex PCR reads; one entry per CDR3 protein. The sample comprises around 80,000 distinct CDR3 sequences, approximately 80% of which are singletons, and approximately 51% rests with the top ten. Sequencing input: distant non-tumor lung tissue. The source of this sequence is a man in his fifties or sixties with non-small cell lung cancer. The V and J genes are TRBV11-3 and TRBJ1-2; no clear D gene. DNA of the CDR3: TGTGCCAACAGCCCAGACATGGAATATGGCTACACCTTC. Its protein is CANSPDMEYGYTF.